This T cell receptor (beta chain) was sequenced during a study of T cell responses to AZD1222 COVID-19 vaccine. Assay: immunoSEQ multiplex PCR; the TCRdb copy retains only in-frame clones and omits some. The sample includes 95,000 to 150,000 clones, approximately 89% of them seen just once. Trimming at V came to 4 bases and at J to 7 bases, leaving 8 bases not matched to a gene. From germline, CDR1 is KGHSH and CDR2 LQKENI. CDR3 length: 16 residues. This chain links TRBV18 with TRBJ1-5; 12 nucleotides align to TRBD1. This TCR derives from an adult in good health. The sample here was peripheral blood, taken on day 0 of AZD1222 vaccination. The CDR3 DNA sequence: TGTGCCAGCTCACTTATGGGACAGGGGGCCCGGCAGCCCCAGCATTTT. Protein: CASSLMGQGARQPQHF.